The rows below give T cell receptor beta chains drawn from one sample of a study of molecular identifiers for immune sequencing clone quantification. TCRdb recomputed calls from the PCR reads with MiXCR, one row per CDR3 protein. The sample records approximately 680,000 distinct CDR3 sequences, 25% being singletons. The sequenced material came from naive CD8+ T cells from blood, with Jurkat cell RNA spiked in. The receptors stem from a human donor in good health. Some libraries in this study had Jurkat cell RNA spiked in. Both conserved end residues are trimmed from each CDR3. The order of the fields is V gene, D gene, CDR3 length, J gene, CDR3 protein. The D gene is left open where the match is weak.

v_call: TRBV20-1
d_call: .
cdr3_length: 10
j_call: TRBJ2-7
cdr3_aa: SARGLYYEQY

v_call: TRBV19
d_call: TRBD2
cdr3_length: 11
j_call: TRBJ2-7
cdr3_aa: ASSSGRAREQY

v_call: TRBV28
d_call: .
cdr3_length: 11
j_call: TRBJ1-3
cdr3_aa: ASRKQTGNTIY

v_call: TRBV20-1
d_call: TRBD2
cdr3_length: 12
j_call: TRBJ2-3
cdr3_aa: SAPSGRASDTQY

v_call: TRBV29-1
d_call: .
cdr3_length: 9
j_call: TRBJ2-2
cdr3_aa: SVRARGELF

v_call: TRBV4-3
d_call: TRBD1
cdr3_length: 16
j_call: TRBJ2-7
cdr3_aa: ASSQEWTGGVGSYEQY

v_call: TRBV20-1
d_call: .
cdr3_length: 11
j_call: TRBJ2-3
cdr3_aa: STTPPSTDTQY

v_call: TRBV5-6
d_call: TRBD2
cdr3_length: 15
j_call: TRBJ2-3
cdr3_aa: ASSQRGLAGGYATQY

v_call: TRBV20-1
d_call: TRBD2
cdr3_length: 13
j_call: TRBJ2-3
cdr3_aa: SARRREGSTDTQY

v_call: TRBV27
d_call: .
cdr3_length: 13
j_call: TRBJ2-7
cdr3_aa: ASSGVGGQSYEQY

v_call: TRBV9
d_call: .
cdr3_length: 12
j_call: TRBJ1-1
cdr3_aa: ASSVATAGRAAF

v_call: TRBV27
d_call: .
cdr3_length: 11
j_call: TRBJ1-1
cdr3_aa: ASRWAVNTEAF

v_call: TRBV12-5
d_call: TRBD1
cdr3_length: 13
j_call: TRBJ1-4
cdr3_aa: ASGLVTDRGEKLF

v_call: TRBV20-1
d_call: .
cdr3_length: 14
j_call: TRBJ1-6
cdr3_aa: SARVTGSSYNSPLH

v_call: TRBV19
d_call: .
cdr3_length: 13
j_call: TRBJ1-1
cdr3_aa: ASSISAGANTEAF

v_call: TRBV6-2/TRBV6-3
d_call: .
cdr3_length: 12
j_call: TRBJ2-7
cdr3_aa: ASSQGNDRYEQY

v_call: TRBV7-9
d_call: TRBD2
cdr3_length: 12
j_call: TRBJ2-7
cdr3_aa: ASTNPGGGYEQY

v_call: TRBV5-1
d_call: .
cdr3_length: 12
j_call: TRBJ1-2
cdr3_aa: ASRDDTYYYGYT

v_call: TRBV25-1
d_call: TRBD2
cdr3_length: 11
j_call: TRBJ2-7
cdr3_aa: ASSGGLVYEQY

v_call: TRBV20-1
d_call: TRBD2
cdr3_length: 14
j_call: TRBJ2-1
cdr3_aa: SARTSGTLRGYEQF

v_call: TRBV12-3/TRBV12-4
d_call: TRBD1
cdr3_length: 12
j_call: TRBJ2-5
cdr3_aa: ASSPGRGQETRY

v_call: TRBV20-1
d_call: TRBD1
cdr3_length: 14
j_call: TRBJ1-5
cdr3_aa: SARRRTGTGGQPQH

v_call: TRBV13
d_call: TRBD1
cdr3_length: 13
j_call: TRBJ2-2
cdr3_aa: ASNSGTGETGELF

v_call: TRBV7-9
d_call: TRBD2
cdr3_length: 12
j_call: TRBJ2-7
cdr3_aa: ASSAAGLPYEQY

v_call: TRBV7-9
d_call: .
cdr3_length: 13
j_call: TRBJ2-3
cdr3_aa: ASSLKSTSTDTQY

v_call: TRBV7-2
d_call: .
cdr3_length: 13
j_call: TRBJ2-1
cdr3_aa: ASSHDRSSYNEQF

v_call: TRBV4-1
d_call: TRBD2
cdr3_length: 16
j_call: TRBJ2-3
cdr3_aa: ASRQDGLAGLATDTQY

v_call: TRBV30
d_call: .
cdr3_length: 12
j_call: TRBJ1-3
cdr3_aa: AWSDLRAGNTIY

v_call: TRBV27
d_call: TRBD1
cdr3_length: 16
j_call: TRBJ1-1
cdr3_aa: ASSPLPLQGAQDTEAF

v_call: TRBV6-2/TRBV6-3
d_call: TRBD2
cdr3_length: 17
j_call: TRBJ2-7
cdr3_aa: ASSPPPGLADLRSYEQY

v_call: TRBV27
d_call: TRBD1
cdr3_length: 14
j_call: TRBJ2-7
cdr3_aa: ASTRIFGTGPMEQY

v_call: TRBV6-5
d_call: .
cdr3_length: 12
j_call: TRBJ1-1
cdr3_aa: ASSYSGLGAEAF